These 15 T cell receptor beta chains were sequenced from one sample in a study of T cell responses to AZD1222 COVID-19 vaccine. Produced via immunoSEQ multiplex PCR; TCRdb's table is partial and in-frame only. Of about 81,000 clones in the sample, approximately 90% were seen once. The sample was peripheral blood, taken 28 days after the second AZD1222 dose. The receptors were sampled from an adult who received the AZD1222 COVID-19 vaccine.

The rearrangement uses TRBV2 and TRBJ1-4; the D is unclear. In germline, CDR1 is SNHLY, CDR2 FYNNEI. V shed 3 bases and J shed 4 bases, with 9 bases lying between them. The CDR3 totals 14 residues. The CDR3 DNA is TGTGCCAGCAGTGATGTGGCAGTTAATGAAAAACTGTTTTTT. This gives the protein CASSDVAVNEKLFF.

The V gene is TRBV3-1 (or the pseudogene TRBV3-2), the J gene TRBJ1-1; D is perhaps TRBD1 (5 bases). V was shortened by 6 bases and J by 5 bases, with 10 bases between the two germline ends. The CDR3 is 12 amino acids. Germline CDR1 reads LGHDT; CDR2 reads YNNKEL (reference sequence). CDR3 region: CASRGLSTEAFF. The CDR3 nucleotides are TGTGCCAGCAGGGGGCTATCGACTGAAGCTTTCTTT.

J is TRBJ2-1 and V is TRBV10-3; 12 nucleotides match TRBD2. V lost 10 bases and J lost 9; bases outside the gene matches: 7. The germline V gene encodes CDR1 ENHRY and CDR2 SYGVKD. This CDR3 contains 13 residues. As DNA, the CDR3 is TGTGCCACGCGGACTAGCGGGGCGACTGAGCAGTTCTTC. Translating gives CATRTSGATEQFF.

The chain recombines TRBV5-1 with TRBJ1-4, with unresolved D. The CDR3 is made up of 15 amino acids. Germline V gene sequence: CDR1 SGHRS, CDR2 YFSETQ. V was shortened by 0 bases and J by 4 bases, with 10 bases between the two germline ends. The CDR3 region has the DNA TGCGCCAGCAGCTTGGAGGGCGGGTTTAATGAAAAACTGTTTTTT. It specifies CASSLEGGFNEKLFF.

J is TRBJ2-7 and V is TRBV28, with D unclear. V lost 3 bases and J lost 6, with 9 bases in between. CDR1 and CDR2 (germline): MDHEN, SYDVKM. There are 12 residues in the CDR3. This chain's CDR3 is CASSFRLGEQYF. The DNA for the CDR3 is TGTGCCAGCAGTTTCCGGTTGGGCGAGCAGTACTTC.

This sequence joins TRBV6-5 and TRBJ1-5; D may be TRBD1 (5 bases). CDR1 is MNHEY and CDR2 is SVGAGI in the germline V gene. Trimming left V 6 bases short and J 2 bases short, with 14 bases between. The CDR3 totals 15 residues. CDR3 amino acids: CASRAAGTRNQPQHF. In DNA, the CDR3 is TGTGCCAGCAGGGCAGCCGGGACCCGCAATCAGCCCCAGCATTTT.

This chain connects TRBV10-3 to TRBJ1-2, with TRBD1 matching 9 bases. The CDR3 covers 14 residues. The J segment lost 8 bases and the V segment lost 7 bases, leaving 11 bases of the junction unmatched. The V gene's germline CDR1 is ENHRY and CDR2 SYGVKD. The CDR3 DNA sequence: TGTGCCATCACCTCCGGGACAGGGTCCGTCGGCTACACCTTC. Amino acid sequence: CAITSGTGSVGYTF.

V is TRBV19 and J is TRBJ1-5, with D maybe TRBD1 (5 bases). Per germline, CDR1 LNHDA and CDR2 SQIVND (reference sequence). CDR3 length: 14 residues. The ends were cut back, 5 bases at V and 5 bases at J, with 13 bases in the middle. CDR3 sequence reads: CASSVAGTDQPQHF. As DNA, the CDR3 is TGTGCCAGTAGTGTGGCAGGGACCGATCAGCCCCAGCATTTT.

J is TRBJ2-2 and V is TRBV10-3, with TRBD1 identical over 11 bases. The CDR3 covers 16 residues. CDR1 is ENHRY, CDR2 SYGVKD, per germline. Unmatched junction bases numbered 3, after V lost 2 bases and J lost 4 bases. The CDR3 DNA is TGTGCCATCAGTGAGGGGACAGGGGGTGGCACCGGGGAGCTGTTTTTT. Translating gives CAISEGTGGGTGELFF.

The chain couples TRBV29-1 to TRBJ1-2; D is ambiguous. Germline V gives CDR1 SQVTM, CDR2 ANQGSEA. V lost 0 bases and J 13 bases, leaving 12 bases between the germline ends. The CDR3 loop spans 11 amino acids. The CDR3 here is CSVEDIEHATF. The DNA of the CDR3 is TGCAGCGTTGAAGATATTGAACATGCCACCTTC.

The CDR3 reads CASLGTSQQNEQFF. DNA of the CDR3: TGTGCCAGCCTAGGGACCTCACAGCAGAATGAGCAGTTCTTC. The V and J genes are TRBV28 and TRBJ2-1, with D perhaps matching TRBD1 or TRBD2 (5 bases each). The CDR3 is 14 amino acids. Germline-derived CDR1 and CDR2 are MDHEN and SYDVKM. V gave up 8 bases and J gave up 7 bases, with 18 bases separating them.

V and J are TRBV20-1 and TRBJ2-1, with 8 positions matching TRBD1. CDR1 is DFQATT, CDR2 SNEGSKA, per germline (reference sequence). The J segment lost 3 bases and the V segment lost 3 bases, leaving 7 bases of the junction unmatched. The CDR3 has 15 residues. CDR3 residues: CSASGGTGHYNEQFF. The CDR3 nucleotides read TGCAGTGCTAGTGGGGGGACAGGACACTACAATGAGCAGTTCTTC.

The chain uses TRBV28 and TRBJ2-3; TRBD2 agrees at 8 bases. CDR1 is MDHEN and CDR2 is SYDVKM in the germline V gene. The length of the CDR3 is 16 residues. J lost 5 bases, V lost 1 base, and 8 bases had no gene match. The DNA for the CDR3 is TGTGCCAGCAGTTTATTGCGGGGGGCCGGAGAAGATACGCAGTATTTT. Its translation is CASSLLRGAGEDTQYF. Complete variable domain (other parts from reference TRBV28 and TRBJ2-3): DVKVTQSSRYLVKRTGEKVFLECVQDMDHENMFWYRQDPGLGLRLIYFSYDVKMKEKGDIPEGYSVSREKKERFSLILESASTNQTSMYLCASSLLRGAGEDTQYFGPGTRLTVL.

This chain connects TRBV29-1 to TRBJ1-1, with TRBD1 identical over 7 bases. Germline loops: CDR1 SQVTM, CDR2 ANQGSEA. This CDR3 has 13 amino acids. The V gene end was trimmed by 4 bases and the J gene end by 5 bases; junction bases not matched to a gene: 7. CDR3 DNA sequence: TGCAGCGTTGCGACAGGGCGGGGGACTGAAGCTTTCTTT. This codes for CSVATGRGTEAFF.

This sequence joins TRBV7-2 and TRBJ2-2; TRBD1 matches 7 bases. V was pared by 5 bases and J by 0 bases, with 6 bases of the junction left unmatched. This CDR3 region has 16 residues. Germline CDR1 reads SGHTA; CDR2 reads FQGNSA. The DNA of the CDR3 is TGTGCCAGCAGCCCCCCCGGGACAGCGAACACCGGGGAGCTGTTTTTT. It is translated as CASSPPGTANTGELFF. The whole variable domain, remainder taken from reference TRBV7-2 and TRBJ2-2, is GAGVSQSPSNKVTEKGKDVELRCDPISGHTALYWYRQSLGQGLEFLIYFQGNSAPDKSGLPSDRFSAERTGGSVSTLTIQRTQQEDSAVYLCASSPPGTANTGELFFGEGSRLTVL.